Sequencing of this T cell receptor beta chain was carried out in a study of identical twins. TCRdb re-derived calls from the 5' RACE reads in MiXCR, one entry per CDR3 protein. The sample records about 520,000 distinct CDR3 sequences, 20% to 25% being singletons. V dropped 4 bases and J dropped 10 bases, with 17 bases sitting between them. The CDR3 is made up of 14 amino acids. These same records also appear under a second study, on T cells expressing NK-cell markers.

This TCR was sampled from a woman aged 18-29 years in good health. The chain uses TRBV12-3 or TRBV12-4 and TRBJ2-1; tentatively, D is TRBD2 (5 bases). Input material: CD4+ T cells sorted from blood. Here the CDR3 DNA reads TGTGCCAGCAGTTGGCACCCTCCGGGGTACGAGCAGTTCTTC. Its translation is CASSWHPPGYEQFF.